This TCR beta chain originates from a study of a mutant IDH1 vaccine in newly diagnosed glioma. The time point denotes: week 23, last vaccination. A single vaccine dose contained 300 ug of mutant IDH1 20-mer peptide, and topical imiquimod was used with it. Germline CDR1 reads SGDLS; CDR2 reads YYNGEE. CDR3 length: 18 amino acids. The V end was cut by 4 bases, the J end by 0 bases, with 17 bases between. Profiling relied on immunoSEQ multiplex PCR, and the TCRdb table lists in-frame clones only, not all of them. This table holds 88,000 or so clones, over 75% found once. Comment on this clone: Its specificity is unknown.

This receptor was taken from a man aged 25-45 years with glioma. Some clones in this sample may be carry-over from other donors' samples. V and J are TRBV9 and TRBJ2-6; no definite D call. The sample in question was PBMCs, obtained from a glioma patient whose treatment included an IDH1 peptide vaccine. The CDR3, as DNA: TGTGCCAGCAGCTTGAGCGCGAGACGGAGCTCTGGGGCCAACGTCCTGACTTTC. Amino acids: CASSLSARRSSGANVLTF.